This T cell receptor beta chain was retrieved from a study of cytotoxic CD8 clonotypes in ibrutinib-treated CLL. Study context: Response samples were obtained once patients had received a median around 12 months of treatment, range 6 to 36. General study results and limits: Whereas clonality rose at ibrutinib response, it declined toward baseline at progression. Patients had baseline clonality above age-matched healthy donors, and this clonality moved with circulating CD8+ T-cell counts.

Trimming cost V 0 bases and J 3 bases; bases outside gene matches: 9. The CDR3 covers 18 residues. TCRdb keeps only in-frame clones here, not all; method: immunoSEQ multiplex PCR. The sample contains around 250,000 clones, around three quarters of which appear only once. Comments on this clone: The antigen remains unidentified.

This TCR came from a human donor with chronic lymphocytic leukemia. The chain recombines TRBV5-3 with TRBJ2-5, with 12 bases matching TRBD2. TRBV5-3 is flagged as an ORF with uncertain function. The input for sequencing was PBMCs, taken after 24 months of ibrutinib treatment. The CDR3 nucleotides are TGTGCCAGAAGCTTGGAGACTAGCGGGAGTTCATTGGAAGAGACCCAGTACTTC. This gives the protein CARSLETSGSSLEETQYF.